These T cell receptor beta chains were read from a single sample in a study of blood T cell repertoires in COVID-19. The assay was immunoSEQ multiplex PCR, and TCRdb's table has in-frame clones only and misses some. The repertoire holds fewer than 200,000 clones, with roughly 80% as singletons. What was sequenced was peripheral blood. The receptors were sampled from a man in his fifties or sixties with acute or convalescent COVID-19. Each CDR3 is given with its conserved first and last residue. D genes are given only for firm matches. Only some rows state a clone size, as once, few, many or a class for expanded clones.

D gene: TRBD1
V gene: TRBV5-1
J gene: TRBJ1-1
clone size: -
CDR3 protein: CASSRNRDRNTEAFF
CDR3 DNA: TGCGCCAGCAGCCGAAACCGGGACAGGAACACTGAAGCTTTCTTT

D gene: TRBD2
V gene: TRBV7-8
J gene: TRBJ2-5
clone size: -
CDR3 protein: CASSRMWRGAQETQYF
CDR3 DNA: TGTGCCAGCAGCCGTATGTGGCGGGGGGCCCAAGAGACCCAGTACTTC

D gene: -
V gene: TRBV7-2
J gene: TRBJ2-1
clone size: once
CDR3 protein: CASSLGGAGAPGNEQFF
CDR3 DNA: TGTGCCAGCAGCTTAGGTGGGGCGGGGGCGCCTGGGAATGAGCAGTTCTTC

D gene: TRBD1
V gene: TRBV5-1
J gene: TRBJ2-3
clone size: -
CDR3 protein: CASSSTGTGIGDTQYF
CDR3 DNA: TGCGCCAGCAGCTCCACCGGGACAGGGATAGGAGATACGCAGTATTTT

D gene: -
V gene: TRBV5-6
J gene: TRBJ2-1
clone size: -
CDR3 protein: CASSLVAGYNEQFF
CDR3 DNA: TGTGCCAGCAGCTTGGTGGCAGGGTACAATGAGCAGTTCTTC

D gene: TRBD1
V gene: TRBV29-1
J gene: TRBJ1-3
clone size: -
CDR3 protein: CSVEGEGQSSGNTIYF
CDR3 DNA: TGCAGCGTTGAAGGTGAGGGACAGAGCTCTGGAAACACCATATATTTT

D gene: -
V gene: TRBV11-2
J gene: TRBJ2-2
clone size: -
CDR3 protein: CASSPRAGGTGELFF
CDR3 DNA: TGTGCCAGCAGCCCCCGGGCAGGAGGAACCGGGGAGCTGTTTTTT

D gene: -
V gene: TRBV27
J gene: TRBJ1-1
clone size: -
CDR3 protein: CASSLAGWGTEAFF
CDR3 DNA: TGTGCCAGCAGTTTGGCAGGGTGGGGCACTGAAGCTTTCTTT

D gene: -
V gene: TRBV9
J gene: TRBJ2-4
clone size: once
CDR3 protein: CASSVFGQGGDIQYF
CDR3 DNA: TGTGCCAGCAGCGTATTTGGTCAGGGTGGAGACATTCAGTACTTC

D gene: TRBD1
V gene: TRBV3-1/TRBV3-2
J gene: TRBJ1-1
clone size: -
CDR3 protein: CASSHRGSTEAFF
CDR3 DNA: TGTGCCAGCAGCCACAGGGGGAGTACTGAAGCTTTCTTT

D gene: TRBD1
V gene: TRBV5-4
J gene: TRBJ2-1
clone size: -
CDR3 protein: CASSSQGANEQFF
CDR3 DNA: TGTGCCAGCAGCTCACAGGGGGCGAATGAGCAGTTCTTC

D gene: -
V gene: TRBV9
J gene: TRBJ2-7
clone size: -
CDR3 protein: CASSENLREQYF
CDR3 DNA: TGTGCCAGCAGCGAAAACCTACGGGAGCAGTACTTC

D gene: -
V gene: TRBV7-3
J gene: TRBJ1-4
clone size: -
CDR3 protein: CASSLRGTSNEKLFF
CDR3 DNA: TGTGCCAGCAGCTTAAGAGGGACAAGTAATGAAAAACTGTTTTTT

D gene: -
V gene: TRBV12-3/TRBV12-4
J gene: TRBJ1-5
clone size: -
CDR3 protein: CASGRGGYQPQHF
CDR3 DNA: TGTGCCAGCGGGAGAGGGGGATACCAGCCCCAGCATTTT

D gene: TRBD1
V gene: TRBV19
J gene: TRBJ1-1
clone size: -
CDR3 protein: CASKPQGQLMNTEAFF
CDR3 DNA: TGTGCCAGTAAACCCCAGGGACAGCTTATGAACACTGAAGCTTTCTTT

D gene: -
V gene: TRBV6-2/TRBV6-3
J gene: TRBJ2-2
clone size: few
CDR3 protein: CASSYGGVGTGELFF
CDR3 DNA: TGTGCCAGCAGTTACGGGGGCGTGGGAACCGGGGAGCTGTTTTTT

D gene: TRBD1
V gene: TRBV27
J gene: TRBJ1-2
clone size: -
CDR3 protein: CASSLSTGNYGYTF
CDR3 DNA: TGTGCCAGCAGTTTATCGACAGGGAACTATGGCTACACCTTC

D gene: -
V gene: TRBV27
J gene: TRBJ1-2
clone size: -
CDR3 protein: CASSQSGFHNYGYTF
CDR3 DNA: TGTGCCAGCAGTCAGTCCGGGTTCCATAACTATGGCTACACCTTC

D gene: -
V gene: TRBV30
J gene: TRBJ2-1
clone size: -
CDR3 protein: CAWSQGGSYNEQFF
CDR3 DNA: TGTGCCTGGAGTCAGGGGGGTTCCTACAATGAGCAGTTCTTC

D gene: TRBD1
V gene: TRBV2
J gene: TRBJ2-3
clone size: -
CDR3 protein: CASRGIPGQGAIGTQYF
CDR3 DNA: TGTGCCAGCAGAGGGATCCCGGGACAGGGGGCAATAGGTACGCAGTATTTT

D gene: -
V gene: TRBV12-3/TRBV12-4
J gene: TRBJ1-2
clone size: -
CDR3 protein: CASSRDNDYGYTF
CDR3 DNA: TGTGCCAGCAGCCGGGACAACGACTATGGCTACACCTTC

D gene: TRBD2
V gene: TRBV11-2
J gene: TRBJ2-1
clone size: -
CDR3 protein: CASSSTSGGAYNEQFF
CDR3 DNA: TGTGCCAGCAGCTCCACTAGCGGGGGGGCCTACAATGAGCAGTTCTTC

D gene: -
V gene: TRBV25-1
J gene: TRBJ2-7
clone size: -
CDR3 protein: CASRQGASHEQYF
CDR3 DNA: TGTGCCAGCAGACAGGGAGCTTCCCACGAGCAGTACTTC

D gene: -
V gene: TRBV6-5
J gene: TRBJ1-2
clone size: once
CDR3 protein: CASSTQGGAYGYTF
CDR3 DNA: TGTGCCAGCAGCACCCAGGGAGGGGCGTATGGCTACACCTTC

D gene: TRBD1
V gene: TRBV19
J gene: TRBJ1-2
clone size: -
CDR3 protein: CASSIKGALNYGYTF
CDR3 DNA: TGTGCCAGTAGTATTAAGGGGGCGCTGAACTATGGCTACACCTTC

D gene: TRBD1
V gene: TRBV19
J gene: TRBJ2-7
clone size: -
CDR3 protein: CASSIGSGGYYEQYF
CDR3 DNA: TGTGCCAGTAGTATAGGGTCAGGGGGCTACTACGAGCAGTACTTC

D gene: -
V gene: TRBV6-6
J gene: TRBJ1-2
clone size: -
CDR3 protein: CASSYSDSKNYGYTF
CDR3 DNA: TGTGCCAGCAGTTACTCCGACAGCAAAAACTATGGCTACACCTTC

D gene: -
V gene: TRBV6-5
J gene: TRBJ2-7
clone size: many
CDR3 protein: CASSYGQGPLSEQYF
CDR3 DNA: TGTGCCAGCAGTTACGGGCAGGGGCCGCTCTCCGAGCAGTACTTC

D gene: -
V gene: TRBV11-2
J gene: TRBJ2-4
clone size: -
CDR3 protein: CASSLAGNIQYF
CDR3 DNA: TGTGCCAGCAGCTTAGCAGGGAACATTCAGTACTTC

D gene: TRBD1
V gene: TRBV6-5
J gene: TRBJ1-1
clone size: -
CDR3 protein: CASSLGQVNTEAFF
CDR3 DNA: TGTGCCAGTTCCCTCGGACAGGTTAACACTGAAGCTTTCTTT

D gene: -
V gene: TRBV3-1/TRBV3-2
J gene: TRBJ1-2
clone size: -
CDR3 protein: CASSQEVGGVGYTF
CDR3 DNA: TGTGCCAGCAGCCAAGAAGTGGGCGGGGTTGGCTACACCTTC

D gene: TRBD1
V gene: TRBV7-6
J gene: TRBJ1-3
clone size: -
CDR3 protein: CASSFTGDGNTIYF
CDR3 DNA: TGTGCCAGCAGCTTTACAGGGGATGGAAACACCATATATTTT